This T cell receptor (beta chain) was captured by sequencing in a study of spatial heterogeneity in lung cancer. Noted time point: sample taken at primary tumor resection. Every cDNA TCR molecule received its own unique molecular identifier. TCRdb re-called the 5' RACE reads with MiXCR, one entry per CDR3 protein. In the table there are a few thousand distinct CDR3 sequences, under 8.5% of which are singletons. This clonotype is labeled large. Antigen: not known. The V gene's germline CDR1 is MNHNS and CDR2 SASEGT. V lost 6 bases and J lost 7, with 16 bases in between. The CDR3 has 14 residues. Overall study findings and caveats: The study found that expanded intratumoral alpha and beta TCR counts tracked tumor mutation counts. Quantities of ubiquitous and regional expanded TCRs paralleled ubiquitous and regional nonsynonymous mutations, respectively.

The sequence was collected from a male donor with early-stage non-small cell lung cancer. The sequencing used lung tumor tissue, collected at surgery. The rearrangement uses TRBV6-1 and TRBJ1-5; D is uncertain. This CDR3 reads CASRHSSEVQPQHF. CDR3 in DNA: TGTGCCAGCAGACATTCCAGCGAGGTGCAGCCCCAGCATTTT.